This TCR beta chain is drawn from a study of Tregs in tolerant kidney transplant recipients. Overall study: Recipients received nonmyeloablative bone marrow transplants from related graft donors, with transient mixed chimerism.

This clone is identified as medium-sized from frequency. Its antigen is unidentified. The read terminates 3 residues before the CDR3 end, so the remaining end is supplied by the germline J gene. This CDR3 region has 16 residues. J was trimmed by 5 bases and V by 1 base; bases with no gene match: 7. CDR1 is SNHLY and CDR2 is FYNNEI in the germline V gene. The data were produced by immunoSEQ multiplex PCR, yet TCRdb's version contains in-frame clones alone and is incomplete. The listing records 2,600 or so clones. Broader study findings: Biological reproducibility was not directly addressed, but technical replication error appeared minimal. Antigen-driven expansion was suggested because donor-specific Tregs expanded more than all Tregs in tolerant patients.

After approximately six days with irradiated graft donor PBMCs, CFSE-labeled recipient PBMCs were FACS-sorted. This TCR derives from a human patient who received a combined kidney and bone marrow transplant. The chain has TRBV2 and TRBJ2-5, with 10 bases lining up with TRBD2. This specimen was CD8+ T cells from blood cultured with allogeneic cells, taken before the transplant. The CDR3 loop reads CASSEVAGGRRETQYF. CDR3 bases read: TGTGCCAGCAGTGAAGTAGCGGGGGGCCGTAGGGAGACC.